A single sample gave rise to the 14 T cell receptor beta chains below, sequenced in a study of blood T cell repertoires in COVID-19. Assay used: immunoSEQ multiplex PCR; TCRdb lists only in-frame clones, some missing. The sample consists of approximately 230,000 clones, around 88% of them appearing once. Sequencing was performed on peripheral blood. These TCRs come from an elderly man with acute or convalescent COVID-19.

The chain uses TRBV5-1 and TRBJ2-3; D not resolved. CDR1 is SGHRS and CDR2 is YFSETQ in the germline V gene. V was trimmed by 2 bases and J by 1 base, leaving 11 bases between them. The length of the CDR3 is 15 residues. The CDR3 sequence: CASSLINSRTDTQYF. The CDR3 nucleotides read TGCGCCAGCAGCTTAATAAACAGCCGCACAGATACGCAGTATTTT.

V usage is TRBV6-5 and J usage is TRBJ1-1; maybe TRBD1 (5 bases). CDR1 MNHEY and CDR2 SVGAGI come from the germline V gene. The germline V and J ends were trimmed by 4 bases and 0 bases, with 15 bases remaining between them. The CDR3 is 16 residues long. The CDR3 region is CASSFGRGGMNTEAFF. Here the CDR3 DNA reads TGTGCCAGCAGTTTCGGACGGGGGGGGATGAACACTGAAGCTTTCTTT.

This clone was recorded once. The CDR3 protein is CASSRGGLGSYNEQFF. CDR3 sequence (DNA): TGTGCCAGCAGTCGGGGGGGGCTGGGCTCCTACAATGAGCAGTTCTTC. The rearrangement joins TRBV25-1 to TRBJ2-1; 8 bases are shared with TRBD2. Germline V lookup: CDR1 MGHDK, CDR2 SYGVNS. The CDR3 is made up of 16 amino acids. V lost 5 bases and J lost 0; bases outside the gene matches: 6.

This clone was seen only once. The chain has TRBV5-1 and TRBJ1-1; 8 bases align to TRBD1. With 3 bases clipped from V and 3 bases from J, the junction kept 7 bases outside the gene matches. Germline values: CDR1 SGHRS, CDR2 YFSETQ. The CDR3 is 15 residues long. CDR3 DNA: TGCGCCAGCAGCTCCCTAGGACAGGGTCACACTGAAGCTTTCTTT. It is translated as CASSSLGQGHTEAFF.

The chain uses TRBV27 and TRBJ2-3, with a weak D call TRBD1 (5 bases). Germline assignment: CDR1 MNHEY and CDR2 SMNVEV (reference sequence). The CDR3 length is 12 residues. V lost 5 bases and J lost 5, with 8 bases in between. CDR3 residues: CASSPDRDTQYF. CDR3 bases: TGTGCCAGCAGTCCAGACAGAGATACGCAGTATTTT.

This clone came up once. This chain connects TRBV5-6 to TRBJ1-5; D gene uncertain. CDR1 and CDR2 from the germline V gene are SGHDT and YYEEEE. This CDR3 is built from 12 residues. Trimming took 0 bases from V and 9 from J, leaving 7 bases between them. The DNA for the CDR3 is TGTGCCAGCAGCTTGGTGTCCGGGCCCCAGCATTTT. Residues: CASSLVSGPQHF.

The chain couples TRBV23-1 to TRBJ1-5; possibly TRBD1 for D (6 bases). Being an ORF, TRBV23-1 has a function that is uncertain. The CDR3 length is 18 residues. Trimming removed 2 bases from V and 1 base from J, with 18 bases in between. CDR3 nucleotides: TGCGCCAGCAGTCAAATTCCTCACAGGGACATCAGCAATCAGCCCCAGCATTTT. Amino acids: CASSQIPHRDISNQPQHF.

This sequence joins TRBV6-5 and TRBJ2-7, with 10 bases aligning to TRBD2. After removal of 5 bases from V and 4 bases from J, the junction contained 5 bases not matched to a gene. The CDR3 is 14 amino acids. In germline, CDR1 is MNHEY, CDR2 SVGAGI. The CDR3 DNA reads TGTGCCAGCAGTACCCCTAGCGGGAGATACGAGCAGTACTTC. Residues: CASSTPSGRYEQYF.

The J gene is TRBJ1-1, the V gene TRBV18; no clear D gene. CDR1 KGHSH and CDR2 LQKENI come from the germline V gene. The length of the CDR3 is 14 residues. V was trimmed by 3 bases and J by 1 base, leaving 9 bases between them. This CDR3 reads CASSPGLKNTEAFF. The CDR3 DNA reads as TGTGCCAGCTCACCTGGGCTTAAGAACACTGAAGCTTTCTTT.

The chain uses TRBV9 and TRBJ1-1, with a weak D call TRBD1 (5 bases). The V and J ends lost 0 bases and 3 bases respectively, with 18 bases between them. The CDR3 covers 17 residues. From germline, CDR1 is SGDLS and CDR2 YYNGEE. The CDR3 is CASSVGGRGAVDTEAFF. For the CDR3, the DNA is TGTGCCAGCAGCGTAGGGGGAAGGGGCGCAGTTGACACTGAAGCTTTCTTT. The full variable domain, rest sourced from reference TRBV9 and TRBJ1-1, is DSGVTQTPKHLITATGQRVTLRCSPRSGDLSVYWYQQSLDQGLQFLIQYYNGEERAKGNILERFSAQQFPDLHSELNLSSLELGDSALYFCASSVGGRGAVDTEAFFGQGTRLTVV.

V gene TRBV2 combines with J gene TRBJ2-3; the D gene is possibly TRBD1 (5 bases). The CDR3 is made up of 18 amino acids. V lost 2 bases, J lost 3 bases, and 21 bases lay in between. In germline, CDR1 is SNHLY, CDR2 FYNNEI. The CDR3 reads CASSEFSKGPVATDTQYF. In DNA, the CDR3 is TGTGCCAGCAGTGAATTCTCTAAGGGGCCCGTAGCAACAGATACGCAGTATTTT.

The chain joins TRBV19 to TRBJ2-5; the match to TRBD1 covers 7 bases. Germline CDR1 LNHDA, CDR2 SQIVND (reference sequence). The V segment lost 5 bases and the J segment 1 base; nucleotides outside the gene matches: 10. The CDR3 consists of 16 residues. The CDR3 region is CASSSKRQGIQETQYF. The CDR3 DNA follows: TGTGCCAGTAGTTCCAAGAGACAGGGAATCCAAGAGACCCAGTACTTC.

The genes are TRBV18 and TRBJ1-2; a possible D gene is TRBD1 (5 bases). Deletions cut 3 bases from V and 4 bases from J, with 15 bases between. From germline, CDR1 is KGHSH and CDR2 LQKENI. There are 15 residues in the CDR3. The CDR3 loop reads CASSPTLGQGYGYTF. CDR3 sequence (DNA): TGTGCCAGCTCACCGACACTGGGGCAGGGCTATGGCTACACCTTC.

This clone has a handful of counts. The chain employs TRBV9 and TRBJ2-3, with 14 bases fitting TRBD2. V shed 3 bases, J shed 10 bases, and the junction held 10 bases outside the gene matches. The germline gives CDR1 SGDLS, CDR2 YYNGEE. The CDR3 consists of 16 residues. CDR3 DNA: TGTGCCAGCAGCGCCCGGACTAGCGGGGGGCCCTTTCCGCAGTATTTT. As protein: CASSARTSGGPFPQYF. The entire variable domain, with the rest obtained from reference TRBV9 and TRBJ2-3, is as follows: DSGVTQTPKHLITATGQRVTLRCSPRSGDLSVYWYQQSLDQGLQFLIQYYNGEERAKGNILERFSAQQFPDLHSELNLSSLELGDSALYFCASSARTSGGPFPQYFGPGTRLTVL.